This T cell receptor (beta chain) comes out of a study of vaccination effects on CD4 cells after COVID-19. As for the study in general: Each person got two doses of an mRNA SARS-CoV-2 vaccine, BNT162b2 or mRNA-1273.

Only in-frame clones appear in the TCRdb table, and some are missing; sequencing was by immunoSEQ multiplex PCR. The data hold 55,000 to 80,000 clones, with roughly 70% observed a single time. Study-level points and caveats: The study dataset contains few convalescent patients and includes no early post-infection timepoints.

Antigen-specific CD4+ T cell clonotypes were called by their expansion after viral peptide-pool culture in ViraFEST. Culturing for approximately 10 days preceded CD4+ T cell isolation. No vaccinee had earlier SARS-CoV-2 infection, and nucleocapsid antibodies were negative. After approximately 2 million PBMC were placed in each well, they were cultured with approximately 10 IU/ml IL-2 and roughly 10 ug/ml peptides. Days 3 and 7 were when half the medium was replaced with IL-2 medium. As regards this clone: Antigen specificity is unknown.

V was shortened by 1 base and J by 2 bases, with 5 bases between the two germline ends. This CDR3 contains 13 residues. CDR1 GTSNPN and CDR2 SVGIG come from the germline V gene (reference sequence). The sample in question was CD4+ T cells from PBMCs cultured with HCoV-OC43 spike peptides, obtained before COVID-19 vaccination. Subset in this sample: HCoV-OC43 spike overlapping peptide pool stimulation. This clonotype was obtained from a human donor who received a COVID-19 vaccine. The V and J genes are TRBV30 and TRBJ1-4, with D hard to call. The CDR3 region has the DNA TGTGCCTGGAGTGGCGGGACTAATGAAAAACTGTTTTTT. Protein: CAWSGGTNEKLFF.